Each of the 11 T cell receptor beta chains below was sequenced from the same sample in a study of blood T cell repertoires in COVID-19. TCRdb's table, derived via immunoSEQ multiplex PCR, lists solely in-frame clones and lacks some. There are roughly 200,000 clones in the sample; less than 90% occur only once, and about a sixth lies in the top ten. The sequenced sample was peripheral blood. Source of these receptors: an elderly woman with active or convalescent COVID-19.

DNA of the CDR3: TGCGCCAGCAGCCGTGGAGGGAGCTCCTACAATGAGCAGTTCTTC. As protein: CASSRGGSSYNEQFF. The chain uses TRBV4-3 and TRBJ2-1; a possible D gene is TRBD2 (6 bases). Germline lookup yields CDR1 LGHNA and CDR2 YSLEER. CDR3 size: 15 residues. The ends were cut back, 4 bases at V and 0 bases at J, with 10 bases in the middle.

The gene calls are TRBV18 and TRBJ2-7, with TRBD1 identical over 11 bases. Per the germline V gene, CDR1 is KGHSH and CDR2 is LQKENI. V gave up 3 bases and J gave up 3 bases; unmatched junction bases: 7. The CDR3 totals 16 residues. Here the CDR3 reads CASSPSRDRGIYEQYF. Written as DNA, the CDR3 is TGTGCCAGCTCACCGAGTCGGGACAGGGGGATCTACGAGCAGTACTTC.

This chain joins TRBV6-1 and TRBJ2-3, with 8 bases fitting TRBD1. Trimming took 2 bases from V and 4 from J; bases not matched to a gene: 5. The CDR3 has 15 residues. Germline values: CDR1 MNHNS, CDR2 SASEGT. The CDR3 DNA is TGTGCCAGCAGTGAACAGGGGGCGGACGCAGATACGCAGTATTTT. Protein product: CASSEQGADADTQYF.

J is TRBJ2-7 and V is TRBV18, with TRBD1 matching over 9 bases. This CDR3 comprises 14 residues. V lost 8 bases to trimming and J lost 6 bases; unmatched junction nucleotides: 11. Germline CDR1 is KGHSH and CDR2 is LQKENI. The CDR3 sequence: CASATGTGFREQYF. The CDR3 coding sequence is TGTGCCAGCGCGACCGGGACAGGGTTTCGCGAGCAGTACTTC.

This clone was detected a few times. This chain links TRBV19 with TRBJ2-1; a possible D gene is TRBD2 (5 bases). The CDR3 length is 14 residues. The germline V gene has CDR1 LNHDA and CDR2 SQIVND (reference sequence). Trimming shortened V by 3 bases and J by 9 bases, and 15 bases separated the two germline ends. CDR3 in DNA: TGTGCCAGTAGTATTCGGGCTAGCACCGCTGAGCAGTTCTTC. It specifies CASSIRASTAEQFF.

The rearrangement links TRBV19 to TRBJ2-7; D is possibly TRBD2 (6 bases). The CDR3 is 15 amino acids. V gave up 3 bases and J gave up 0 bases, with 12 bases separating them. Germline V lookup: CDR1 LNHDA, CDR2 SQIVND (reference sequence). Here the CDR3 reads CASSMGEELSYEQYF. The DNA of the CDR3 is TGTGCCAGTAGTATGGGGGAGGAGCTCTCCTACGAGCAGTACTTC.

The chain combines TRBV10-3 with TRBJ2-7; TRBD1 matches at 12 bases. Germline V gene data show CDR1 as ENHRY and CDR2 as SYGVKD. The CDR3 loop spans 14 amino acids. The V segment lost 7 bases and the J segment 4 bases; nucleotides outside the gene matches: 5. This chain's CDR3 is CAITPGQGAYEQYF. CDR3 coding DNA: TGTGCCATCACTCCGGGACAGGGGGCGTACGAGCAGTACTTC.

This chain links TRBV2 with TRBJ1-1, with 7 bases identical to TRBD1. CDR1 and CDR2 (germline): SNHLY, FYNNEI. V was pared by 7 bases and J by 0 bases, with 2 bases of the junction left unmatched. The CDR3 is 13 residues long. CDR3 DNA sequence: TGTGCCAGCACGGGACAGTTGAACACTGAAGCTTTCTTT. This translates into CASTGQLNTEAFF.

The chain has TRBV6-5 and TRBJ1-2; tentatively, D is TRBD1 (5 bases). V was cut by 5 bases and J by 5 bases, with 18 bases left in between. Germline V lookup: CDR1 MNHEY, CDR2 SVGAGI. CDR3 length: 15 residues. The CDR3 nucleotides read TGTGCCAGCAGTCTCGGATCGGGGGGGTTGTATGGCTACACCTTC. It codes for CASSLGSGGLYGYTF.

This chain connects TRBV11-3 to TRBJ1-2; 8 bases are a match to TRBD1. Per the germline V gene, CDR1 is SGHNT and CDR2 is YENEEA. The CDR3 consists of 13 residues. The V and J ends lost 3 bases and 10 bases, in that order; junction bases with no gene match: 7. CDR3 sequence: CASSFHRDRPYTF. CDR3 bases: TGTGCCAGCAGCTTTCACCGGGACAGGCCCTACACCTTC. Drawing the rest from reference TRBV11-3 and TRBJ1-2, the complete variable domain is EAGVVQSPRYKIIEKKQPVAFWCNPISGHNTLYWYLQNLGQGPELLIRYENEEAVDDSQLPKDRFSAERLKGVDSTLKIQPAELGDSAVYLCASSFHRDRPYTFGSGTRLTVV.

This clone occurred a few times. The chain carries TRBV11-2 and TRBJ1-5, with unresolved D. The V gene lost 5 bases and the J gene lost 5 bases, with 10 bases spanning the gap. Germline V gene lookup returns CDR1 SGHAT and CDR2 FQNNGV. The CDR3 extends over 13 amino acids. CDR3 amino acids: CASSPSRYQPQHF. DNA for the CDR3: TGTGCCAGCAGCCCTAGCCGGTATCAGCCCCAGCATTTT.